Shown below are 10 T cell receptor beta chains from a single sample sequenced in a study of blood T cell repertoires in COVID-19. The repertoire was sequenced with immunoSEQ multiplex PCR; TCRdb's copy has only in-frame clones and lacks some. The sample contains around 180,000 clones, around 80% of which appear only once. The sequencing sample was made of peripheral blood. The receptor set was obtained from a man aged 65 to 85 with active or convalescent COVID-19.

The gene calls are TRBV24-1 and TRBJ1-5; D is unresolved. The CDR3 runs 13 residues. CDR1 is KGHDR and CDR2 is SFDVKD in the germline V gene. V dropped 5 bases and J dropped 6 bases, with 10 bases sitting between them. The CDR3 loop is CATSVGGGQPQHF. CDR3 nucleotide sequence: TGTGCCACCAGTGTAGGAGGAGGTCAGCCCCAGCATTTT.

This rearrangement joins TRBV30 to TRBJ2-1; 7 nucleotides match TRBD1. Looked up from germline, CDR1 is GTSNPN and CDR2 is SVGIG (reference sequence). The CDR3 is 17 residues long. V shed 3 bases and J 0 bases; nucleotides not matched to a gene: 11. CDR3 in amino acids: CAWRLGQEYLSYNEQFF. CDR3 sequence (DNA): TGTGCCTGGAGGTTAGGACAGGAATACCTCTCCTACAATGAGCAGTTCTTC.

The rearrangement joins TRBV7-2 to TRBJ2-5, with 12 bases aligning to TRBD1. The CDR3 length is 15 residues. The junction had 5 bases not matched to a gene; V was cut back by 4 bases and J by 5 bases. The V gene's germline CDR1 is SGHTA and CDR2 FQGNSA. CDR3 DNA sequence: TGTGCCAGCAGCTCCCGGGACAGGGGGCGCGAGACCCAGTACTTC. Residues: CASSSRDRGRETQYF.

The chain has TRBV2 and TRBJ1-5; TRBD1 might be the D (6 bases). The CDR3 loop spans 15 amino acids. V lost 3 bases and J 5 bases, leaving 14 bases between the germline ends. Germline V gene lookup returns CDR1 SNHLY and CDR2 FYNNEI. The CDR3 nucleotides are TGTGCCAGCAGTGAGGGGGCACCCCGAGATCAGCCCCAGCATTTT. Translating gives CASSEGAPRDQPQHF.

CDR3 loop: CASSARDSLSGNTIYF. Here the CDR3 DNA reads TGTGCCAGCAGCGCCCGGGACAGCCTCTCTGGAAACACCATATATTTT. V and J are TRBV13 and TRBJ1-3, with TRBD1 matching 7 bases. Germline V gives CDR1 PRHDT, CDR2 FYEKMQ (reference sequence). There are 16 residues in the CDR3. With 5 bases clipped from V and 0 bases from J, the junction kept 7 bases outside the gene matches.

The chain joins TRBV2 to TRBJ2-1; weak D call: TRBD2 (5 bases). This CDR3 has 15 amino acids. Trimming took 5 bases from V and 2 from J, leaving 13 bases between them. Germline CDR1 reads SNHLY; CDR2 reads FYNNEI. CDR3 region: CASSSPGETYNEQFF. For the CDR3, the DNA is TGTGCCAGCAGTTCGCCCGGGGAGACCTACAATGAGCAGTTCTTC.

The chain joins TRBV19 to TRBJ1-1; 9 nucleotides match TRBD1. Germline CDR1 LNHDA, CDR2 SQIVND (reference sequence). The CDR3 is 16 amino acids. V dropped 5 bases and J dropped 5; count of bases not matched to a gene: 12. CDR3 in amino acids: CASSSLQGAWMTEAFF. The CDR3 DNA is TGTGCCAGTAGTTCCTTACAGGGGGCTTGGATGACTGAAGCTTTCTTT.

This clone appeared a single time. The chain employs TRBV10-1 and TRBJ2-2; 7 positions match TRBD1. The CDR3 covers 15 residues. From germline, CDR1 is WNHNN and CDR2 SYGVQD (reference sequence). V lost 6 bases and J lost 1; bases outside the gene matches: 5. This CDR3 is CASSVGQVNTGELFF. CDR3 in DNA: TGCGCCAGCAGCGTCGGACAGGTGAACACCGGGGAGCTGTTTTTT.

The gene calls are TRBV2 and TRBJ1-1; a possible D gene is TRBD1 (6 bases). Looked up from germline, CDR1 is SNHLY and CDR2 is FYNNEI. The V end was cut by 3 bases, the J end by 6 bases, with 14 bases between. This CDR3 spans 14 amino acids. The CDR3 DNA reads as TGTGCCAGCAGTGAGGACAGCCTGTCGTCTGAAGCTTTCTTT. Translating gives CASSEDSLSSEAFF.

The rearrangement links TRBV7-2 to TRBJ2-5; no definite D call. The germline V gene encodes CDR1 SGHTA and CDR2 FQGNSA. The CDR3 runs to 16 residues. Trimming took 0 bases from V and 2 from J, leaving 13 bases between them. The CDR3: CASSLASAAEQETQYF. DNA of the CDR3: TGTGCCAGCAGCTTAGCCTCCGCGGCAGAGCAAGAGACCCAGTACTTC.